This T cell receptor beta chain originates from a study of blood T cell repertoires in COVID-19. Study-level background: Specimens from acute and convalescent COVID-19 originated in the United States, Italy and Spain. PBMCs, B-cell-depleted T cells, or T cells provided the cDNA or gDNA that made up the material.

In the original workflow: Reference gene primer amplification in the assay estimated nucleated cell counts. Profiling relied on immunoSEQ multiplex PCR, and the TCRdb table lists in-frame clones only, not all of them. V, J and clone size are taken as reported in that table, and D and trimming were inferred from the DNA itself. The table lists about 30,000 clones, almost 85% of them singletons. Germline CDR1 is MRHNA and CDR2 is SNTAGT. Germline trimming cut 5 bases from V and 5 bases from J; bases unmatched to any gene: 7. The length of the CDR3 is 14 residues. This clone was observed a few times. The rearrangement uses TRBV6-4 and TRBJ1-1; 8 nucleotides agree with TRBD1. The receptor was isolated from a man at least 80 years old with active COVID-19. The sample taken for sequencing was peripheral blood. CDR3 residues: CASSPSRGQTEAFF. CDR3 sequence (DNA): TGTGCCAGCAGTCCATCCAGGGGGCAGACTGAAGCTTTCTTT.